This entry describes one T cell receptor beta chain. The data are from a study of control samples from healthy donors and cancer patients. CDR1 is SQVTM and CDR2 is ANQGSEA in the germline V gene. V lost 5 bases, J lost 3 bases, and 10 bases lay in between. This CDR3 spans 12 amino acids. This table comes from immunoSEQ multiplex PCR, and its TCRdb copy is limited to in-frame clones, with some not included. Of some 140,000 clones listed, around 90% are singletons. The material sequenced was blood. This chain joins TRBV29-1 and TRBJ2-5, with D unclear. The origin of this receptor is a man under 40 in good health. The CDR3: CSVIQSEETQYF. The DNA for the CDR3 is TGCAGCGTTATACAGTCGGAAGAGACCCAGTACTTC.